This T cell receptor beta chain appears in the sequencing data of a study of T cells in localized non-small cell lung cancer. Libraries were prepared by immunoSEQ multiplex PCR; TCRdb keeps only in-frame clonotypes and omits some of them. Of roughly 90,000 clones in the sample, roughly 88% were seen once. V lost 4 bases and J 1 base, leaving 10 bases between the germline ends. Germline V lookup: CDR1 MNHEY, CDR2 SVGAGI. The CDR3 sequence is 14 residues long. Study-wide findings and caveats: Uninvolved adjacent lung showed higher T cell clonality than tumor.

About this clone itself: Its specificity is not known.

This chain uses TRBV6-5 with TRBJ1-1, with D possibly TRBD1 on 5 matching bases. The material sequenced was PBMCs, taken before any cancer treatment. The clonotype originates from a woman aged 40-69 years with stage II squamous cell lung carcinoma. The CDR3 loop is CASSWGRANTEAFF. The CDR3 DNA follows: TGTGCCAGCAGTTGGGGCAGGGCGAACACTGAAGCTTTCTTT.